The clone carrying this T cell receptor (beta chain) occurred a few times. These data are taken from a study of blood T cell repertoires in COVID-19. Germline V gene lookup returns CDR1 SSHAT and CDR2 FNYEAQ (reference sequence). Trimming removed 0 bases from V and 9 bases from J; junction bases left unmatched: 6. The CDR3 loop spans 15 amino acids. Data came from immunoSEQ multiplex PCR; TCRdb stores just in-frame clones and leaves some out. In the table there are around 200,000 clones, 80% of which are singletons. The clonotype originates from a woman in her seventies with acute or convalescent COVID-19. The specimen sequenced was peripheral blood. The chain is built from TRBV7-7 and TRBJ2-1, with 9 bases fitting TRBD2. The CDR3 region is CASSLASGRAGEQFF. The CDR3 DNA follows: TGTGCCAGCAGCTTAGCTAGCGGGAGAGCGGGTGAGCAGTTCTTC.